The rows below give T cell receptor beta chains drawn from one sample of a study of shared clonotypes between healthy human individuals. Only in-frame clones appear in the TCRdb table, and some are missing; sequencing was by immunoSEQ multiplex PCR. The sample carries some 740,000 clones, approximately 92% recorded once. The sample taken for sequencing was naive CD8+ T cells sorted from blood. The source is a man aged 30-40 years in good health. CDR3s include the opening cysteine and the closing phenylalanine or tryptophan. Fields, in order: CDR3 protein, CDR3 DNA, D gene, J gene, V gene, clone size. The D gene is left open where the match is weak. Rows may omit the clone size; those that give it use once, few, many or a size class.

CDR3 protein: CASSQGTYYEQYF
CDR3 DNA: TGTGCCAGCAGCCAAGGGACCTACTACGAGCAGTACTTC
D gene: .
J gene: TRBJ2-7
V gene: TRBV7-6
clone size: .

CDR3 protein: CASSPPEDGTRTNEQFF
CDR3 DNA: TGTGCCAGCAGCCCCCCCGAGGACGGGACTAGGACCAATGAGCAGTTCTTC
D gene: TRBD2
J gene: TRBJ2-1
V gene: TRBV7-9
clone size: .

CDR3 protein: CASSRGEGYEQYF
CDR3 DNA: TGTGCCAGCAGCCGAGGTGAGGGCTACGAGCAGTACTTC
D gene: .
J gene: TRBJ2-7
V gene: TRBV14
clone size: .

CDR3 protein: CASSRFRDSTDTQYF
CDR3 DNA: TGTGCCAGCAGCCGATTCAGGGATAGCACAGATACGCAGTATTTT
D gene: .
J gene: TRBJ2-3
V gene: TRBV7-9
clone size: .

CDR3 protein: CASSHGTGGFETQYF
CDR3 DNA: TGTGCCAGCAGCCACGGGACAGGGGGCTTTGAGACCCAGTACTTC
D gene: TRBD1
J gene: TRBJ2-5
V gene: TRBV14
clone size: .

CDR3 protein: CASSPSGDYEQYF
CDR3 DNA: TGTGCCAGCTCACCTTCAGGAGACTACGAGCAGTACTTC
D gene: .
J gene: TRBJ2-7
V gene: TRBV18
clone size: .

CDR3 protein: CASSQTHRGQGEQYF
CDR3 DNA: TGCGCCAGCAGCCAAACCCACAGGGGACAGGGGGAGCAGTACTTC
D gene: TRBD1
J gene: TRBJ2-7
V gene: TRBV4-3
clone size: .

CDR3 protein: CASSDSGNTIYF
CDR3 DNA: TGTGCCAGCAGCGATTCTGGAAACACCATATATTTT
D gene: .
J gene: TRBJ1-3
V gene: TRBV9
clone size: once

CDR3 protein: CASSQAETQYF
CDR3 DNA: TGTGCCAGCAGCCAGGCGGAGACCCAGTACTTC
D gene: .
J gene: TRBJ2-5
V gene: TRBV5-6
clone size: .

CDR3 protein: CASSPTPGQGLNQETQYF
CDR3 DNA: TGTGCCAGCAGTCCTACCCCGGGACAGGGATTAAACCAAGAGACCCAGTACTTC
D gene: TRBD1
J gene: TRBJ2-5
V gene: TRBV25-1
clone size: once

CDR3 protein: CASSQWREEGTQYF
CDR3 DNA: TGTGCCAGTAGTCAATGGCGGGAGGAGGGTACGCAGTATTTT
D gene: TRBD2
J gene: TRBJ2-3
V gene: TRBV19
clone size: .

CDR3 protein: CASSIYSADWETQYF
CDR3 DNA: TGTGCCAGTAGTATATACAGCGCTGATTGGGAGACCCAGTACTTC
D gene: .
J gene: TRBJ2-5
V gene: TRBV19
clone size: .

CDR3 protein: CASSLWGHGNTGELFF
CDR3 DNA: TGTGCCAGCAGCCTTTGGGGGCATGGGAACACCGGGGAGCTGTTTTTT
D gene: .
J gene: TRBJ2-2
V gene: TRBV14
clone size: .

CDR3 protein: CASSRTRTYEQYF
CDR3 DNA: TGTGCCAGCAGCCGGACTAGGACTTACGAGCAGTACTTC
D gene: TRBD2
J gene: TRBJ2-7
V gene: TRBV27
clone size: .

CDR3 protein: CASRMTSGSLDAGELFF
CDR3 DNA: TGCGCCAGCCGAATGACTAGCGGGAGTTTGGATGCCGGGGAGCTGTTTTTT
D gene: TRBD2
J gene: TRBJ2-2
V gene: TRBV5-1
clone size: .

CDR3 protein: CASSFRGDDYEQYF
CDR3 DNA: TGCGCCAGCAGCTTTCGGGGGGATGACTACGAGCAGTACTTC
D gene: TRBD2
J gene: TRBJ2-7
V gene: TRBV5-1
clone size: .

CDR3 protein: CASSHGDGYEQYF
CDR3 DNA: TGTGCCAGCAGCCACGGGGACGGCTACGAGCAGTACTTC
D gene: .
J gene: TRBJ2-7
V gene: TRBV7-6
clone size: .

CDR3 protein: CASSLSPGGSNTIYF
CDR3 DNA: TGTGCCAGCAGTTTATCTCCAGGGGGTTCGAACACCATATATTTT
D gene: TRBD1
J gene: TRBJ1-3
V gene: TRBV27
clone size: .

CDR3 protein: CASSLLRDTQYF
CDR3 DNA: TGTGCCAGCAGTCTCCTGAGAGATACGCAGTATTTT
D gene: .
J gene: TRBJ2-3
V gene: TRBV28
clone size: .

CDR3 protein: CASSPGQYNEQFF
CDR3 DNA: TGCGCCAGCAGCCCCGGACAGTACAATGAGCAGTTCTTC
D gene: .
J gene: TRBJ2-1
V gene: TRBV10-1
clone size: once

CDR3 protein: CASAGTGTTDTQYF
CDR3 DNA: TGTGCCAGCGCGGGGACAGGGACCACAGATACGCAGTATTTT
D gene: TRBD1
J gene: TRBJ2-3
V gene: TRBV9
clone size: .

CDR3 protein: CARKRGQGAKEQYF
CDR3 DNA: TGTGCCAGGAAGAGGGGACAGGGAGCGAAAGAGCAGTACTTC
D gene: TRBD1
J gene: TRBJ2-7
V gene: TRBV2
clone size: .

CDR3 protein: CASSLVSQGRRVGEKLFF
CDR3 DNA: TGCGCCAGCAGCTTGGTTAGCCAGGGCAGGCGGGTTGGTGAAAAACTGTTTTTT
D gene: .
J gene: TRBJ1-4
V gene: TRBV5-1
clone size: .

CDR3 protein: CASSESRGRAYEQYF
CDR3 DNA: TGTGCCAGCAGTGAATCCAGGGGAAGGGCCTACGAGCAGTACTTC
D gene: .
J gene: TRBJ2-7
V gene: TRBV25-1
clone size: .

CDR3 protein: CATRYAGMEYEQYF
CDR3 DNA: TGTGCCACCAGGTATGCCGGGATGGAGTACGAGCAGTACTTC
D gene: .
J gene: TRBJ2-7
V gene: TRBV15
clone size: .

CDR3 protein: CASSRGLADYNEQFF
CDR3 DNA: TGTGCCAGCAGCCGAGGGCTAGCGGACTACAATGAGCAGTTCTTC
D gene: TRBD2
J gene: TRBJ2-1
V gene: TRBV7-7
clone size: .

CDR3 protein: CASSELGGREQYF
CDR3 DNA: TGTGCCAGCAGTGAATTAGGGGGAAGGGAGCAGTACTTC
D gene: .
J gene: TRBJ2-7
V gene: TRBV25-1
clone size: .

CDR3 protein: CATSRDPPHFSGTQETQYF
CDR3 DNA: TGTGCCACCAGCAGAGATCCACCCCATTTTAGCGGGACCCAAGAGACCCAGTACTTC
D gene: TRBD2
J gene: TRBJ2-5
V gene: TRBV15
clone size: .

CDR3 protein: CASSLGGDTEAFF
CDR3 DNA: TGCGCCAGCAGCTTGGGCGGGGACACTGAAGCTTTCTTT
D gene: .
J gene: TRBJ1-1
V gene: TRBV5-1
clone size: .

CDR3 protein: CASSLVLECGPQHF
CDR3 DNA: TGCGCCAGCAGCTTGGTCCTGGAGTGTGGGCCCCAGCATTTT
D gene: .
J gene: TRBJ1-5
V gene: TRBV5-1
clone size: few

CDR3 protein: CAWGTSGFSYNEQFF
CDR3 DNA: TGTGCATGGGGGACTAGCGGTTTCTCCTACAATGAGCAGTTCTTC
D gene: TRBD2
J gene: TRBJ2-1
V gene: TRBV5-6
clone size: .

CDR3 protein: CASSPGIIAGEWQYF
CDR3 DNA: TGTGCCAGCTCACCAGGGATAATAGCGGGAGAATGGCAGTACTTC
D gene: TRBD2
J gene: TRBJ2-7
V gene: TRBV18
clone size: .

CDR3 protein: CASSLVPLYEQYF
CDR3 DNA: TGTGCCAGCAGCTTAGTGCCCCTCTACGAGCAGTACTTC
D gene: .
J gene: TRBJ2-7
V gene: TRBV11-2
clone size: .

CDR3 protein: CASTYRMNTEAFF
CDR3 DNA: TGTGCCAGCACCTACCGCATGAACACTGAAGCTTTCTTT
D gene: .
J gene: TRBJ1-1
V gene: TRBV7-9
clone size: .

CDR3 protein: CARGAVENTRRWELFF
CDR3 DNA: TGTGCCCGCGGAGCGGTGGAGAATACTAGACGGTGGGAGCTGTTTTTT
D gene: .
J gene: TRBJ2-2
V gene: TRBV7-9
clone size: many

CDR3 protein: CASSAGGADAFF
CDR3 DNA: TGTGCCAGCAGCGCTGGGGGAGCTGATGCTTTCTTT
D gene: .
J gene: TRBJ1-1
V gene: TRBV9
clone size: .

CDR3 protein: CASSQGRGEAYGYTF
CDR3 DNA: TGCGCCAGCAGCCAAGGGCGTGGGGAAGCGTATGGCTACACCTTC
D gene: .
J gene: TRBJ1-2
V gene: TRBV4-1
clone size: .

CDR3 protein: CASSPSGLFFPSSYNEQFF
CDR3 DNA: TGTGCCAGCAGCCCGAGCGGCCTTTTCTTCCCGAGCTCCTACAATGAGCAGTTCTTC
D gene: .
J gene: TRBJ2-1
V gene: TRBV7-2
clone size: .

CDR3 protein: CASSLVREQETQYF
CDR3 DNA: TGTGCCAGCAGCTTGGTGCGGGAGCAAGAGACCCAGTACTTC
D gene: TRBD2
J gene: TRBJ2-5
V gene: TRBV5-4
clone size: .

CDR3 protein: CASSYSGTGEMNTEAFF
CDR3 DNA: TGCGCCAGCAGCTACTCCGGGACAGGGGAAATGAACACTGAAGCTTTCTTT
D gene: TRBD1
J gene: TRBJ1-1
V gene: TRBV10-1
clone size: .

CDR3 protein: CASTFTIKGPSGFYNEQFF
CDR3 DNA: TGTGCCAGCACCTTTACGATAAAGGGCCCCTCGGGGTTTTACAATGAGCAGTTCTTC
D gene: .
J gene: TRBJ2-1
V gene: TRBV27
clone size: .

CDR3 protein: CASSSRGTDNTEAFF
CDR3 DNA: TGTGCCAGCAGTTCGAGGGGGACAGACAACACTGAAGCTTTCTTT
D gene: TRBD1
J gene: TRBJ1-1
V gene: TRBV28
clone size: .

CDR3 protein: CASSLFSFSGRGTDTQYF
CDR3 DNA: TGTGCCAGCAGTTTATTTTCATTTAGCGGGAGGGGTACAGATACGCAGTATTTT
D gene: TRBD2
J gene: TRBJ2-3
V gene: TRBV28
clone size: .

CDR3 protein: CASSQDWENTEAFF
CDR3 DNA: TGCGCCAGCAGCCAAGATTGGGAGAACACTGAAGCTTTCTTT
D gene: .
J gene: TRBJ1-1
V gene: TRBV4-3
clone size: .

CDR3 protein: CASSQEIVLAGVNEQFF
CDR3 DNA: TGCGCCAGCAGCCAAGAAATCGTACTAGCGGGAGTCAATGAGCAGTTCTTC
D gene: TRBD2
J gene: TRBJ2-1
V gene: TRBV4-3
clone size: .

CDR3 protein: CASSTGTGLYYEQYF
CDR3 DNA: TGTGCCAGCAGTACCGGAACAGGCCTTTACTACGAGCAGTACTTC
D gene: .
J gene: TRBJ2-7
V gene: TRBV7-9
clone size: .

CDR3 protein: CASSQEKGWDEQFF
CDR3 DNA: TGTGCCAGCAGCCAAGAGAAGGGGTGGGATGAGCAGTTCTTC
D gene: .
J gene: TRBJ2-1
V gene: TRBV4-2
clone size: .

CDR3 protein: CASKTENSYEQYF
CDR3 DNA: TGTGCCAGCAAGACAGAAAACTCCTACGAGCAGTACTTC
D gene: .
J gene: TRBJ2-7
V gene: TRBV6-1
clone size: .

CDR3 protein: CASGWGLAGAFSTDTQYF
CDR3 DNA: TGTGCCAGTGGCTGGGGACTAGCGGGTGCCTTCAGCACAGATACGCAGTATTTT
D gene: TRBD2
J gene: TRBJ2-3
V gene: TRBV7-2
clone size: .

CDR3 protein: CASSLLFGADNTGELFF
CDR3 DNA: TGTGCCAGCAGTTTACTCTTTGGAGCGGACAACACCGGGGAGCTGTTTTTT
D gene: .
J gene: TRBJ2-2
V gene: TRBV28
clone size: .